This entry concerns a single TCR beta chain. The antigen is not known. The data originate from a study of graft-versus-host responses after intestinal transplantation. Looking at the study overall: Every recipient underwent anti-thymocyte globulin induction, then tacrolimus and steroids for roughly three years. General study results and limits: After transplant, early declines in HvG clones were associated with peak levels of circulating GvH clones. The marrow of recipients harbored GvH clones, and ileum or blood showed some of them first.

Clones were sequenced by immunoSEQ multiplex PCR, and TCRdb holds only the in-frame ones, with some missing. This sample has fewer than 120,000 clones; around 93% occur once, and the top ten carry roughly 0.5%. The specimen was unstimulated CD8+ T cells sorted from spleen or lymph node cells, collected before intestinal transplant. The TCR comes from a human donor who received an intestinal transplant.

The CDR3 protein is CASSLGLGAGEQYF. The CDR3 DNA reads as TGTGCCAGCAGCTTGGGATTGGGGGCCGGCGAGCAGTACTTC. This chain links TRBV5-4 with TRBJ2-7; D may be TRBD1 (6 bases). CDR3 size: 14 residues. V lost 0 bases, J lost 6 bases, and 13 bases lay in between. Per the germline V gene, CDR1 is SGHNT and CDR2 is YYREEE (reference sequence).